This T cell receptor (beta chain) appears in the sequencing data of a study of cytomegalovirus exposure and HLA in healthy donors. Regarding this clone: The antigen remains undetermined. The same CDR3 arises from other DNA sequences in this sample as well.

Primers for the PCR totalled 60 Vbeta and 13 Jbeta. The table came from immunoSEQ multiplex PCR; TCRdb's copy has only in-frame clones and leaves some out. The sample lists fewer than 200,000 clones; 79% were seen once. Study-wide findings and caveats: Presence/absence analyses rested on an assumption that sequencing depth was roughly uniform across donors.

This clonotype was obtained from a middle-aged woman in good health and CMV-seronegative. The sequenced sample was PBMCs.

The CDR3 bases are TGTGCCAGCAGCTTGGGACTAGCGGGGTACAATGAGCAGTTCTTC. It is translated as CASSLGLAGYNEQFF. The gene calls are TRBV7-2 and TRBJ2-1; 13 bases line up with TRBD2. The CDR3 sequence is 15 residues long. Germline values: CDR1 SGHTA, CDR2 FQGNSA. V lost 3 bases, J lost 4 bases, and 0 bases stayed unmatched.